These 25 T cell receptor beta chains originate from one sample sequenced in a study of blood T cell repertoires in COVID-19. Measured with immunoSEQ multiplex PCR; TCRdb has only the in-frame clones, and not every one. The top ten hold 3.5% to 5% of the sample, which has 100,000 to 150,000 clones, 70% to 90% seen once. Sequenced sample: peripheral blood. Receptors were obtained from a man aged 40-49 years with acute or convalescent COVID-19.

This chain uses TRBV19 with TRBJ1-5, with no clear D. The germline V gene has CDR1 LNHDA and CDR2 SQIVND (reference sequence). V dropped 4 bases and J dropped 4 bases, with 8 bases sitting between them. The CDR3 loop spans 13 amino acids. CDR3 sequence: CASSKTENQPQHF. CDR3 DNA sequence: TGTGCCAGTAGTAAAACGGAGAATCAGCCCCAGCATTTT.

This rearrangement joins TRBV10-3 to TRBJ2-7; 8 bases line up with TRBD1. Germline V gene data show CDR1 as ENHRY and CDR2 as SYGVKD. The CDR3 totals 14 residues. J was trimmed by 7 bases and V by 3 bases; bases with no gene match: 8. The chain's CDR3 is CAISEGGQAKEQYF. CDR3 DNA: TGTGCCATCAGTGAAGGGGGACAGGCTAAGGAGCAGTACTTC.

In this sample, this clone turned up once. The chain is built from TRBV7-3 and TRBJ2-1; TRBD1 matches 7 bases. CDR1 and CDR2 from the germline V gene are SGHTA and FQGTGA. V was clipped by 5 bases and J by 4 bases; unmatched bases: 8. The CDR3 is 15 amino acids. The chain's CDR3 is CASSRTGDLYNEQFF. CDR3 coding DNA: TGTGCCAGCAGCCGTACAGGGGACCTTTACAATGAGCAGTTCTTC.

This sequence joins TRBV5-6 and TRBJ1-2, with D unclear. Trimming shortened V by 1 base and J by 0 bases, and 10 bases separated the two germline ends. CDR1 and CDR2 (germline): SGHDT, YYEEEE. The CDR3 length is 15 residues. CDR3 DNA: TGTGCCAGCAGCTTGTCGCGGATGACTAACTATGGCTACACCTTC. This gives the protein CASSLSRMTNYGYTF.

The chain couples TRBV9 to TRBJ2-7, with D possibly matching TRBD2 (6 bases). CDR1 is SGDLS and CDR2 is YYNGEE in the germline V gene. Trimming shortened V by 3 bases and J by 6 bases, and 13 bases separated the two germline ends. The CDR3 length is 13 residues. CDR3 nucleotides: TGTGCCAGCAGCGGTCCCGTCGGGAGCGAGCAGTACTTC. Its protein product is CASSGPVGSEQYF.

The CDR3: CAVYSHEGTGELFF. CDR3 bases: TGTGCCGTGTACAGCCATGAGGGCACCGGGGAGCTGTTTTTT. The J gene is TRBJ2-2, the V gene TRBV10-3; possible D gene TRBD2, 5 bases. Between the trimmed V and J ends, which lost 11 bases and 4 bases, there was a span of 17 bases. Per germline, CDR1 ENHRY and CDR2 SYGVKD. CDR3 size: 14 residues.

The J gene is TRBJ1-1, the V gene TRBV7-9; D is undetermined. Per the germline V gene, CDR1 is SEHNR and CDR2 is FQNEAQ (reference sequence). Trimming pared 5 bases from V and 2 bases from J, leaving 21 bases between. The CDR3 sequence is 17 residues long. CDR3: CASSLTTGRAPNTEAFF. CDR3 nucleotides: TGTGCCAGCAGCCTTACCACCGGGCGGGCGCCTAACACTGAAGCTTTCTTT.

The J gene is TRBJ1-6, the V gene TRBV30, with TRBD1 identical over 9 bases. CDR3 length equals 13 residues. J was trimmed by 7 bases and V by 4 bases; bases with no gene match: 2. Germline V gene data show CDR1 as GTSNPN and CDR2 as SVGIG (reference sequence). CDR3 amino acids: CAWMGTGNSPLHF. The DNA of the CDR3 is TGTGCCTGGATGGGGACAGGGAATTCACCCCTCCACTTT.

V usage is TRBV6-5 and J usage is TRBJ2-5, with D unresolved. The germline gives CDR1 MNHEY, CDR2 SVGAGI. V gave up 4 bases and J gave up 3 bases, with 3 bases separating them. The CDR3 is 11 residues long. CDR3 sequence (DNA): TGTGCCAGCAGTTTCAAAGAGACCCAGTACTTC. Translation: CASSFKETQYF.

J is TRBJ1-1 and V is TRBV9; the D is unclear. Per the germline V gene, CDR1 is SGDLS and CDR2 is YYNGEE. With 3 bases removed from V and 0 bases from J, the gap between germline ends came to 6 bases. This CDR3 comprises 13 residues. The CDR3 DNA reads as TGTGCCAGCAGCGCAGGCATGAACACTGAAGCTTTCTTT. Its translation: CASSAGMNTEAFF. The variable domain in full, completed from reference TRBV9 and TRBJ1-1, reads DSGVTQTPKHLITATGQRVTLRCSPRSGDLSVYWYQQSLDQGLQFLIQYYNGEERAKGNILERFSAQQFPDLHSELNLSSLELGDSALYFCASSAGMNTEAFFGQGTRLTVV.

The rearrangement links TRBV10-3 to TRBJ2-7, with TRBD2 matching 8 bases. CDR3 length equals 14 residues. CDR1 is ENHRY, CDR2 SYGVKD, per germline. V lost 6 bases, J lost 3 bases, and 7 bases stayed unmatched. CDR3 coding DNA: TGTGCCATCAGAAGAGAACTAGCGGACTACGAGCAGTACTTC. This encodes CAIRRELADYEQYF.

This CDR3 is CASRKRGMNEQFF. The CDR3 coding sequence is TGTGCCAGCCGAAAAAGGGGTATGAATGAGCAGTTCTTC. This sequence joins TRBV28 and TRBJ2-1; D possibly corresponds to TRBD1 (5 bases). V was pared by 8 bases and J by 7 bases, with 15 bases between. Germline assignment: CDR1 MDHEN and CDR2 SYDVKM. This CDR3 is built from 13 residues.

Points on this clone: Other nucleotide sequences from this sample produce the same CDR3. V is TRBV9 and J is TRBJ2-2, with a weak D call TRBD2 (5 bases). The CDR3 runs to 13 residues. V lost 1 base to trimming and J lost 5 bases, with 6 bases between them. Germline assignment: CDR1 SGDLS and CDR2 YYNGEE. CDR3 residues: CASSVTGTGELFF. DNA of the CDR3: TGTGCCAGCAGCGTAACGGGAACCGGGGAGCTGTTTTTT.

The CDR3 here is CASSPGGGADSNQPQHF. For the CDR3, the DNA is TGTGCCAGCAGCCCGGGTGGGGGCGCGGATAGCAATCAGCCCCAGCATTTT. J is TRBJ1-5 and V is TRBV7-2, with a tentative D call TRBD1 (6 bases). The CDR3 totals 17 residues. V was trimmed by 5 bases and J by 0 bases, leaving 17 bases between them. The germline gives CDR1 SGHTA, CDR2 FQGNSA. The full variable domain, completed using reference TRBV7-2 and TRBJ1-5, is GAGVSQSPSNKVTEKGKDVELRCDPISGHTALYWYRQSLGQGLEFLIYFQGNSAPDKSGLPSDRFSAERTGGSVSTLTIQRTQQEDSAVYLCASSPGGGADSNQPQHFGDGTRLSIL.

The rearrangement uses TRBV19 and TRBJ1-4; the D is unclear. CDR1 LNHDA and CDR2 SQIVND come from the germline V gene (reference sequence). Trimming took 5 bases from V and 0 from J, leaving 13 bases between them. The CDR3 runs to 16 residues. CDR3 protein: CASSSWREATNEKLFF. Written as DNA, the CDR3 is TGTGCCAGTAGTTCGTGGAGGGAGGCAACTAATGAAAAACTGTTTTTT.

The chain combines TRBV4-3 with TRBJ1-2; D perhaps matches TRBD1 (6 bases). V dropped 2 bases and J dropped 7 bases, with 20 bases sitting between them. Germline CDR1 and CDR2: LGHNA and YSLEER. CDR3 length: 16 residues. The CDR3 loop is CASSQTTGRGSSGYTF. In nucleotides, the CDR3 is TGCGCCAGCAGCCAAACTACAGGGAGGGGATCGTCTGGCTACACCTTC.

The chain is built from TRBV5-5 and TRBJ1-5; possibly TRBD1 for D (6 bases). CDR3 length equals 15 residues. Deletions cut 2 bases from V and 4 bases from J, with 13 bases between. CDR1 SGHKS and CDR2 YYEKEE come from the germline V gene (reference sequence). The DNA of the CDR3 is TGTGCCAGCAGCTTACAGGGTTTAGGTAATCAGCCCCAGCATTTT. This sequence encodes CASSLQGLGNQPQHF.

Only a few counts were recorded for this clone. The rearrangement joins TRBV19 to TRBJ1-3; TRBD1 might be the D (5 bases). In germline, CDR1 is LNHDA, CDR2 SQIVND (reference sequence). Trimming took off 4 bases at V and 0 bases at J, with 10 bases between the two ends. The CDR3 totals 15 residues. CDR3 sequence reads: CASSKRTPSGNTIYF. CDR3 in DNA: TGTGCCAGTAGTAAAAGGACACCCTCTGGAAACACCATATATTTT.

This clone was counted a few times. J is TRBJ2-5 and V is TRBV10-3; the D is unclear. The CDR3 is made up of 14 amino acids. The ends were cut back, 4 bases at V and 2 bases at J, with 11 bases in the middle. In germline, CDR1 is ENHRY, CDR2 SYGVKD. The CDR3 region has the DNA TGTGCCATCAGTGGGAATGGCGGTCAAGAGACCCAGTACTTC. It yields the protein CAISGNGGQETQYF.

This clone was recorded a few times. The chain employs TRBV28 and TRBJ1-2; TRBD1 agrees at 7 bases. From germline, CDR1 is MDHEN and CDR2 SYDVKM. This CDR3 comprises 13 residues. V shed 6 bases and J 5 bases; nucleotides not matched to a gene: 6. The CDR3 here is CASSRSGQYGYTF. The CDR3 bases are TGTGCCAGCAGCCGATCGGGACAGTATGGCTACACCTTC.

This clone was counted once. This chain links TRBV9 with TRBJ1-2, with 11 nucleotides matching TRBD1. The CDR3 runs to 16 residues. Germline V gene data show CDR1 as SGDLS and CDR2 as YYNGEE. The V gene end was trimmed by 3 bases and the J gene end by 2 bases; junction bases not matched to a gene: 6. The CDR3 DNA reads TGTGCCAGCAGCGACCCGGGACAGGGGGGGAACTATGGCTACACCTTC. It encodes CASSDPGQGGNYGYTF.

This sequence joins TRBV5-5 and TRBJ1-5; D call uncertain. Germline V gene sequence: CDR1 SGHKS, CDR2 YYEKEE (reference sequence). The CDR3 extends over 15 amino acids. Trimming left V 5 bases short and J 3 bases short, with 15 bases between. The CDR3 region is CASRPDSFTNQPQHF. The DNA for the CDR3 is TGTGCCAGCAGACCGGACTCTTTTACCAATCAGCCCCAGCATTTT.

The rearrangement joins TRBV4-2 to TRBJ2-1, with D possibly TRBD1 on 6 matching bases. V was cut by 5 bases and J by 5 bases, with 22 bases left in between. Germline assignment: CDR1 LGHNA and CDR2 YNFKEQ. This CDR3 is built from 17 residues. The CDR3 DNA sequence: TGTGCCAGCAGCTCCGGGGACGAATTGGGGGACAACAATGAGCAGTTCTTC. This translates into CASSSGDELGDNNEQFF.

The CDR3 spells CASSLPSSGNTIYF. In nucleotides, the CDR3 is TGTGCCAGCAGCTTACCCAGCTCTGGAAACACCATATATTTT. The V and J genes are TRBV7-8 and TRBJ1-3; no clear D. V lost 2 bases to trimming and J lost 0 bases, with 5 bases between them. The V gene's germline CDR1 is SGHVS and CDR2 FQNEAQ. The CDR3 is 14 amino acids.

The V call is TRBV9, the J call TRBJ1-1; D is unresolved. Trimming stripped 0 bases from V and 0 bases from J, with 6 bases between. This CDR3 is built from 14 residues. Germline values: CDR1 SGDLS, CDR2 YYNGEE. The CDR3 protein is CASSVVTVNTEAFF. The CDR3 DNA reads as TGTGCCAGCAGCGTAGTTACAGTGAACACTGAAGCTTTCTTT.